The clone carrying this T cell receptor beta chain was recorded many times. The V end lost 5 bases, the J end lost 1 base, and 15 bases lay between the germline ends. Germline-derived CDR1 and CDR2 are SGHVS and FNYEAQ. The CDR3 extends over 16 amino acids. Researchers sorted naive CD8 T cells as cells that were CD8+CD4-CCR7+CD45RA+. Previously published methods and listed TCR primers were used for the bulk TCR libraries. MiXCR was run by TCRdb on the PCR reads, yielding one entry per CDR3 protein. The table includes over 55,000 distinct CDR3 sequences, over 15% detected once. These data originate in a study of molecular identifiers for immune sequencing clone quantification.

Sequenced: naive CD8+ T cells from blood, with Jurkat cell RNA spiked in. Subset defined: FACS-sorted CD8+CD4-CCR7+CD45RA+ naive T cells. The origin of this receptor is a human donor in good health. Some libraries in this study had Jurkat cell RNA spiked in. J is TRBJ1-3 and V is TRBV7-6; D remains unclear. CDR3 bases: TGTGCCAGCAGCCCGACCAGGTCTTCTTCTGGAAACACCATATATTTT. Protein product: CASSPTRSSSGNTIYF.